A single sample is the source of the 32 T cell receptor beta chains below, sequenced in a study of T-cell reconstitution after alpha-beta-depleted transplantation in children. Preparing the TCRbeta library involved the use of unique molecular identifiers. One entry per CDR3 protein, called by TCRdb with MiXCR from the PCR reads. Here the sample spans 200,000 or so distinct CDR3 sequences, around 8.4% being singletons. This specimen consisted of PBMCs, mostly from graft donor cells, obtained 360 days after TCRalphabeta/CD19-depleted stem cell transplant. These receptors were obtained from a male patient aged 2 to 9 who had a stem cell transplant for acute myeloid leukemia, so the T cells may come from the graft donor.

DNA of the CDR3: TGTGCCAGCAGTTTTGCGAGGGAGTCCTACGAGCAGTACTTC. This gives the protein CASSFARESYEQYF. The chain couples TRBV7-2 to TRBJ2-7; D possibly corresponds to TRBD2 (5 bases). The CDR3 totals 14 residues. Looked up from germline, CDR1 is SGHTA and CDR2 is FQGNSA. Trimming removed 6 bases from V and 1 base from J, with 13 bases in between.

The sample holds a few counts of this clonotype. The chain carries TRBV15 and TRBJ2-6; D remains ambiguous. V shed 1 base and J shed 2 bases, with 6 bases lying between them. This CDR3 comprises 15 residues. Germline V gene sequence: CDR1 LNHNV, CDR2 YYDKDF (reference sequence). The CDR3 protein is CATSRGGAGANVLTF. In DNA, the CDR3 is TGTGCCACCAGCAGAGGTGGGGCTGGGGCCAACGTCCTGACTTTC.

This clonotype was observed a handful of times. V is TRBV7-9 and J is TRBJ2-3; TRBD1 matches 9 bases. The CDR3 length is 15 residues. The germline CDR1 and CDR2 sequences are SEHNR and FQNEAQ (reference sequence). Losses at the gene ends were 5 bases for V and 1 base for J; bases not matched to a gene: 4. CDR3 in DNA: TGTGCCAGCAGCAAAACAGGGGGCCGCACAGATACGCAGTATTTT. Protein sequence: CASSKTGGRTDTQYF.

The V gene is TRBV4-3, the J gene TRBJ2-3; tentatively, D is TRBD2 (5 bases). Germline CDR1 LGHNA, CDR2 YSLEER. CDR3 length: 17 amino acids. Trimming cost V 0 bases and J 0 bases, with 13 bases left between them. CDR3 in DNA: TGCGCCAGCAGCCAAGACAGCGGTAGACGGAGCACAGATACGCAGTATTTT. Translating it yields CASSQDSGRRSTDTQYF.

This clonotype was counted ten times or more. This chain links TRBV25-1 with TRBJ2-2; TRBD2 matches 7 bases. CDR3 length: 16 residues. Germline trimming cut 2 bases from V and 4 bases from J; bases unmatched to any gene: 7. Germline CDR1 MGHDK, CDR2 SYGVNS. The CDR3 sequence is CASSEREGKGTGELFF. CDR3 coding DNA: TGTGCCAGCAGTGAAAGGGAGGGTAAAGGCACCGGGGAGCTGTTTTTT.

This clonotype was seen a few times. The J gene is TRBJ2-2, the V gene TRBV6-5; maybe TRBD1 (5 bases). Germline CDR1 MNHEY, CDR2 SVGAGI. This CDR3 spans 16 amino acids. V dropped 1 base and J dropped 1 base, with 10 bases sitting between them. In nucleotides, the CDR3 is TGTGCCAGCAGTTACTATGGGGCCCTGAACACCGGGGAGCTGTTTTTT. Amino acids: CASSYYGALNTGELFF.

This clonotype has ten or more counts. CDR3 loop: CASSEKRGNEQFF. CDR3 DNA sequence: TGTGCCAGCAGCGAAAAGAGGGGGAATGAGCAGTTCTTC. The rearrangement links TRBV7-9 to TRBJ2-1; a possible D gene is TRBD1 (6 bases). V lost 5 bases and J 7 bases, leaving 12 bases between the germline ends. Germline-derived CDR1 and CDR2 are SEHNR and FQNEAQ (reference sequence). The CDR3 runs to 13 residues.

The sample holds many counts of this clonotype. CDR3 sequence reads: CASSPPDGTSGPNTGELFF. The DNA for the CDR3 is TGTGCCAGCAGCCCGCCAGACGGGACTAGCGGCCCGAACACCGGGGAGCTGTTTTTT. V usage is TRBV7-6 and J usage is TRBJ2-2, with 11 bases identical to TRBD2. Germline trimming cut 5 bases from V and 0 bases from J; bases unmatched to any gene: 11. Germline V gives CDR1 SGHVS, CDR2 FNYEAQ. The CDR3 sequence is 19 residues long.

The sample holds many counts of this clonotype. The V call is TRBV4-1, the J call TRBJ2-2, with D unclear. Trimming stripped 4 bases from V and 5 bases from J, with 8 bases between. CDR1 and CDR2 from the germline V gene are MGHRA and YSYEKL. This CDR3 contains 13 residues. CDR3 in DNA: TGCGCCAGCAGCCTCGAAGTTACCGGGGAGCTGTTTTTT. Its translation is CASSLEVTGELFF.

This clonotype was picked up many times. The V gene is TRBV20-1, the J gene TRBJ1-5; 10 bases agree with TRBD1. The CDR3 is 14 residues long. The V gene's germline CDR1 is DFQATT and CDR2 SNEGSKA (reference sequence). Trimming removed 0 bases from V and 6 bases from J; junction bases left unmatched: 2. CDR3 amino acids: CSARDGTGAQPQHF. CDR3 coding DNA: TGCAGTGCTAGAGATGGGACAGGGGCTCAGCCCCAGCATTTT.

This chain connects TRBV7-2 to TRBJ1-2; 7 positions agree with TRBD1. Germline lookup yields CDR1 SGHTA and CDR2 FQGNSA. The CDR3 is 16 residues long. The V and J ends lost 2 bases and 0 bases, in that order; junction bases with no gene match: 6. The CDR3 spells CASSLPTGRTNYGYTF. In DNA, the CDR3 is TGTGCCAGCAGCTTACCGACAGGGCGCACTAACTATGGCTACACCTTC.

This sequence joins TRBV18 and TRBJ2-2, with D possibly matching TRBD1 (6 bases). The CDR3 spans 14 residues. Per the germline V gene, CDR1 is KGHSH and CDR2 is LQKENI. Trimming stripped 6 bases from V and 7 bases from J, with 15 bases between. The CDR3 sequence: CASSGTPDDGELFF. The CDR3 DNA reads as TGTGCCAGCTCCGGGACACCCGACGACGGGGAGCTGTTTTTT.

This sequence joins TRBV5-1 and TRBJ1-2, with D unclear. Germline CDR1 is SGHRS and CDR2 is YFSETQ. V lost 0 bases to trimming and J lost 4 bases, with 10 bases between them. CDR3 length: 14 amino acids. The CDR3 reads CASSLDYTFYGYTF. Here the CDR3 DNA reads TGCGCCAGCAGCTTGGACTACACCTTCTATGGCTACACCTTC.

The chain has TRBV4-2 and TRBJ1-1; D is ambiguous. CDR1 is LGHNA and CDR2 is YNFKEQ in the germline V gene. The CDR3 sequence is 17 residues long. V was pared by 0 bases and J by 0 bases, with 14 bases between. As DNA, the CDR3 is TGTGCCAGCAGCCAAGATTGGGCTGGATATATGAACACTGAAGCTTTCTTT. This sequence encodes CASSQDWAGYMNTEAFF.

This clonotype was seen at least ten times. The chain uses TRBV20-1 and TRBJ2-2; D tentatively fits TRBD1 or TRBD2 (5 bases each). CDR1 and CDR2 (germline): DFQATT, SNEGSKA (reference sequence). The CDR3 covers 16 residues. Trimming removed 6 bases from V and 1 base from J, with 18 bases in between. The CDR3 region is CSANLRGRVNTGELFF. CDR3 DNA: TGCAGTGCCAATCTGAGGGGCAGGGTGAACACCGGGGAGCTGTTTTTT.

In this sample, this clonotype turned up a few times. The rearrangement uses TRBV6-2 or TRBV6-3 and TRBJ2-3; a weak D match, TRBD2 (6 bases). In germline, CDR1 is MNHEY, CDR2 SVGEGT. The length of the CDR3 is 16 residues. Trimming pared 5 bases from V and 6 bases from J, leaving 21 bases between. CDR3 DNA: TGTGCCAGCAGTGACATCGGGAGCAGGGATAAGGATACGCAGTATTTT. Its protein is CASSDIGSRDKDTQYF.

At least ten counts were recorded for this clonotype. The V and J genes are TRBV20-1 and TRBJ2-1; 8 bases agree with TRBD2. Germline V CDR1 and CDR2: DFQATT, SNEGSKA (reference sequence). CDR3 size: 13 residues. V shed 0 bases and J 8 bases; nucleotides not matched to a gene: 3. CDR3 nucleotides: TGCAGTGCTAGAGATGGAGCGGGAGATGAGCAGTTCTTC. Translating gives CSARDGAGDEQFF.

This rearrangement joins TRBV6-6 to TRBJ2-7, with D unclear. The CDR3 length is 13 residues. V lost 8 bases and J 6 bases, leaving 17 bases between the germline ends. Germline loops: CDR1 MNHNY, CDR2 SVGAGI (reference sequence). The CDR3 region is CASARMVGSEQYF. CDR3 sequence (DNA): TGTGCCAGCGCCCGAATGGTGGGAAGCGAGCAGTACTTC.

This clonotype was detected many times. The chain recombines TRBV20-1 with TRBJ2-4; D not certain. The CDR3 has 13 amino acids. Germline V gene sequence: CDR1 DFQATT, CDR2 SNEGSKA (reference sequence). V was clipped by 4 bases and J by 0 bases, with 7 bases between them. The CDR3 nucleotides are TGCAGTGCTAATAGGCTAGCCAAAAACATTCAGTACTTC. Translation gives CSANRLAKNIQYF.

This clonotype was counted between two and nine times. The chain joins TRBV20-1 to TRBJ2-5, with D possibly being TRBD1 (5 bases). Trimming cost V 6 bases and J 5 bases, with 16 bases left between them. CDR1 and CDR2 from the germline V gene are DFQATT and SNEGSKA (reference sequence). This CDR3 region has 13 residues. CDR3 amino acids: CSADRGAFETQYF. CDR3 nucleotide sequence: TGCAGTGCGGATAGGGGTGCTTTTGAGACCCAGTACTTC.

The table lists this clonotype with many counts. The chain uses TRBV12-3 or TRBV12-4 and TRBJ1-2; TRBD1 matches 7 bases. J lost 4 bases, V lost 1 base, and 0 bases had no gene match. This CDR3 is built from 13 residues. The DNA of the CDR3 is TGTGCCAGCAGTTTAGGGACAGGCTATGGCTACACCTTC. This translates into CASSLGTGYGYTF.

The chain has TRBV2 and TRBJ2-5; D is unclear. CDR3 length: 13 amino acids. Germline V gene data show CDR1 as SNHLY and CDR2 as FYNNEI. Trimming pared 6 bases from V and 2 bases from J, leaving 10 bases between. CDR3 coding DNA: TGTGCCAGCAGAGCTGCCAGACAAGAGACCCAGTACTTC. Protein sequence: CASRAARQETQYF.

The sample holds many counts of this clonotype. The chain employs TRBV6-2 or TRBV6-3 and TRBJ2-1; a weak D match, TRBD2 (6 bases). Germline V lookup: CDR1 MNHEY, CDR2 SVGEGT. There are 14 residues in the CDR3. Trimming removed 7 bases at V and 0 bases at J, with 10 bases between. The CDR3 sequence: CASTGVSSYNEQFF. CDR3 DNA: TGTGCCAGCACGGGGGTAAGCTCCTACAATGAGCAGTTCTTC.

This clonotype came up a few times. J is TRBJ2-7 and V is TRBV28; D is tentatively TRBD1 or TRBD2 (5 bases each). Germline V gives CDR1 MDHEN, CDR2 SYDVKM. Trimming pared 3 bases from V and 0 bases from J, leaving 18 bases between. The CDR3 totals 17 residues. The CDR3 loop reads CASSFARGRFTSYEQYF. CDR3 DNA sequence: TGTGCCAGCAGTTTCGCCCGGGGACGCTTTACCTCCTACGAGCAGTACTTC.

This clonotype was observed at least ten times. This chain uses TRBV20-1 with TRBJ2-2, with D unclear. V lost 5 bases and J lost 0, with 10 bases in between. This CDR3 comprises 14 residues. Looked up from germline, CDR1 is DFQATT and CDR2 is SNEGSKA (reference sequence). Here the CDR3 DNA reads TGCAGTGCTTGCCAGGACGCGAACACCGGGGAGCTGTTTTTT. Residues: CSACQDANTGELFF.

This clonotype was observed a handful of times. The chain combines TRBV12-3 or TRBV12-4 with TRBJ2-5; perhaps TRBD1 as D (5 bases). The CDR3 length is 14 residues. V was pared by 3 bases and J by 1 base, with 9 bases between. The CDR3 reads CASSFRTRQETQYF. CDR3 nucleotide sequence: TGTGCCAGCAGTTTTCGGACACGCCAAGAGACCCAGTACTTC.

This clonotype was detected many times. The genes are TRBV6-5 and TRBJ2-1, with TRBD1 identical over 11 bases. Trimming removed 5 bases from V and 8 bases from J; junction bases left unmatched: 5. Germline V gene lookup returns CDR1 MNHEY and CDR2 SVGAGI. The CDR3 loop spans 14 amino acids. The CDR3 DNA is TGTGCCAGCAGTCGGAGGACAGGGGGCGATGAGCAGTTCTTC. Amino acids: CASSRRTGGDEQFF.

V and J are TRBV12-3 or TRBV12-4 and TRBJ1-3, with 9 positions matching TRBD1. The ends lost 8 bases at V and 3 bases at J; junction bases unmatched: 17. CDR3 size: 18 residues. CDR3 nucleotides: TGTGCCAGCCCAACACAGGGGGCGCATAAAGAAGGTGGAAACACCATATATTTT. It codes for CASPTQGAHKEGGNTIYF.

Ten or more counts support this clonotype. The chain uses TRBV20-1 and TRBJ2-5, with 7 bases fitting TRBD2. Germline CDR1 DFQATT, CDR2 SNEGSKA (reference sequence). CDR3 length: 14 amino acids. Trimming removed 1 base from V and 4 bases from J; junction bases left unmatched: 6. The CDR3 region has the DNA TGCAGTGCTAGAGGGGGAGGGAGAGGAGAGACCCAGTACTTC. Its translation: CSARGGGRGETQYF.

This sequence joins TRBV4-3 and TRBJ2-2; D perhaps matches TRBD2 (5 bases). The length of the CDR3 is 13 residues. Germline CDR1 LGHNA, CDR2 YSLEER. V lost 4 bases and J lost 7, with 10 bases in between. The CDR3 DNA reads as TGCGCCAGCAGCCCCGGACTGCTCGGGGAGCTGTTTTTT. This gives the protein CASSPGLLGELFF.

This chain links TRBV4-1 with TRBJ2-7, with a possible D match to TRBD1 (6 bases). The CDR3 covers 15 residues. Germline-derived CDR1 and CDR2 are MGHRA and YSYEKL. V was pared by 0 bases and J by 0 bases, with 9 bases between. This CDR3 is CASSQDDRSSYEQYF. The CDR3 DNA reads TGCGCCAGCAGCCAAGACGACAGGAGCTCCTACGAGCAGTACTTC.

In this sample, this clonotype turned up many times. The chain has TRBV29-1 and TRBJ2-1; no reliable D call. The V end lost 3 bases, the J end lost 4 bases, and 10 bases lay between the germline ends. Looked up from germline, CDR1 is SQVTM and CDR2 is ANQGSEA. The CDR3 is 13 amino acids. The CDR3 here is CSVDPRSYNEQFF. CDR3 bases: TGCAGCGTTGACCCTAGATCGTACAATGAGCAGTTCTTC.